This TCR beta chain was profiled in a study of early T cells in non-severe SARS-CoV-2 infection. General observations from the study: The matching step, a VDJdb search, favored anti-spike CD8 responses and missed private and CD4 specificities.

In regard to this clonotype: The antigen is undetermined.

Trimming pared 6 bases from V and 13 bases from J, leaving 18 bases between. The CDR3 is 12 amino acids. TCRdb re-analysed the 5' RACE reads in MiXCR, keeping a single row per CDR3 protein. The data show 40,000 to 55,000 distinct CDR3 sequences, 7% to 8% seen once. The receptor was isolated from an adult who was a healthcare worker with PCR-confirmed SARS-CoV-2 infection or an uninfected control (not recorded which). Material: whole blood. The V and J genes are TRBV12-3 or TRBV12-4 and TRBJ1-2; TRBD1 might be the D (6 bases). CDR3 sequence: CASSTGQTLTTF. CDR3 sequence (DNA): TGTGCCAGCAGCACCGGACAGACCCTTACCACCTTC.